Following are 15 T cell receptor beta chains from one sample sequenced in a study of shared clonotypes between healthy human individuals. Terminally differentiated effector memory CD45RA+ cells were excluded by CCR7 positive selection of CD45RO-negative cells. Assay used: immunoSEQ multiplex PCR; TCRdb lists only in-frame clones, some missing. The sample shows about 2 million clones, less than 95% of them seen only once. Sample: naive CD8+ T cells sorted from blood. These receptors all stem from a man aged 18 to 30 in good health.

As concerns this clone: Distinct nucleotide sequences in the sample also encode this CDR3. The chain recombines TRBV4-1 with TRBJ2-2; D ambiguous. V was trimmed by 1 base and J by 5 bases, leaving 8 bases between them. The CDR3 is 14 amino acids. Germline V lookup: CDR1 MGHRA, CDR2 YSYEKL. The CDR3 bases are TGCGCCAGCAGCCAAGTTATGGGAACCGGGGAGCTGTTTTTT. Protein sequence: CASSQVMGTGELFF.

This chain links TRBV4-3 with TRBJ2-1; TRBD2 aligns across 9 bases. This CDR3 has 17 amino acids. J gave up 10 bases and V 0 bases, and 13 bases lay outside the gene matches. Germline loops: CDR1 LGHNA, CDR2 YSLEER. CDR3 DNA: TGCGCCAGCAGCCAAGATGCGGCGGGAGGGCCGGGGGACGAGCAGTTCTTC. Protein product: CASSQDAAGGPGDEQFF.

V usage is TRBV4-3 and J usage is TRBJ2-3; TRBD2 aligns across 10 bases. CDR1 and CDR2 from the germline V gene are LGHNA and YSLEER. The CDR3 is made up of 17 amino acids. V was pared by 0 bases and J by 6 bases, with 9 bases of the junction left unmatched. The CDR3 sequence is CASSQELEREGPDTQYF. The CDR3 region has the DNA TGCGCCAGCAGCCAAGAATTAGAGCGGGAGGGACCCGATACGCAGTATTTT.

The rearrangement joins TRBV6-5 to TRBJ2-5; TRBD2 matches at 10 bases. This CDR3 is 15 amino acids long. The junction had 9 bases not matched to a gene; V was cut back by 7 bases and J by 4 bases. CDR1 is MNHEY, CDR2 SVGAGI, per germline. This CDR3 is CASTTSGFDRETQYF. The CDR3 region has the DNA TGTGCCAGCACGACTAGCGGGTTCGACAGAGAGACCCAGTACTTC.

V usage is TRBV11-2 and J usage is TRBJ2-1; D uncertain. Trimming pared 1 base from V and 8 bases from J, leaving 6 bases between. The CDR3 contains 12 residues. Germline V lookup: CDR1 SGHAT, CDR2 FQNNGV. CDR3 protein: CASSLVFYEQFF. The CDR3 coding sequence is TGTGCCAGCAGCTTAGTTTTCTATGAGCAGTTCTTC.

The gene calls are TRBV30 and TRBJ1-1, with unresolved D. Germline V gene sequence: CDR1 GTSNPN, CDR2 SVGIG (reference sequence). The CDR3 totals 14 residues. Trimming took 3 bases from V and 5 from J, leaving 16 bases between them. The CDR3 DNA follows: TGTGCCTGGAGCTCAATCAGGACTGGTACTGAAGCTTTCTTT. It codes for CAWSSIRTGTEAFF.

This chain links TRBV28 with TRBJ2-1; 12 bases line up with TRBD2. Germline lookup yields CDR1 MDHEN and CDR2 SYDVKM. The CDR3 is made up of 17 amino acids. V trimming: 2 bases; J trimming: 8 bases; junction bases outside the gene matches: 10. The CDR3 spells CASSLVPRLAGDHEQFF. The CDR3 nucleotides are TGTGCCAGCAGTTTAGTGCCTCGACTAGCGGGAGATCATGAGCAGTTCTTC.

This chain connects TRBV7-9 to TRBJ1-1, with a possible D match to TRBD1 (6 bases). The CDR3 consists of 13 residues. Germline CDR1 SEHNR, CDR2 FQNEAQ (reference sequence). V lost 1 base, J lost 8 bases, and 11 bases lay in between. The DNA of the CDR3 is TGTGCCAGCAGCTTAGGGTATGGGACAGAAGCTTTCTTT. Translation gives CASSLGYGTEAFF.

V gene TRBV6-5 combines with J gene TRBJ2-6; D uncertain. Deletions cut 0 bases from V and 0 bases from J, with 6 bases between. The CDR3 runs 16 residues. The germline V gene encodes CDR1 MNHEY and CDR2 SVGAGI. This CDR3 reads CASSYSAFSGANVLTF. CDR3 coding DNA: TGTGCCAGCAGTTACTCGGCGTTCTCTGGGGCCAACGTCCTGACTTTC.

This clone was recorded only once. The CDR3 reads CASSVTGVNEKLFF. CDR3 in DNA: TGTGCCAGCAGTGTTACAGGGGTCAATGAAAAACTGTTTTTT. This chain joins TRBV6-1 and TRBJ1-4; 7 bases align to TRBD1. CDR3 length: 14 residues. V lost 4 bases, J lost 5 bases, and 4 bases stayed unmatched. Germline V gene sequence: CDR1 MNHNS, CDR2 SASEGT.

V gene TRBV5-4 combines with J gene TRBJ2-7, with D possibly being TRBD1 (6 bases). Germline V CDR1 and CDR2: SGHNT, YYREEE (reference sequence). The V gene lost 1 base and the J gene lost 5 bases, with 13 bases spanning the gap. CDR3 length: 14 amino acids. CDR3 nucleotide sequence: TGTGCCAGCAGCTTGCGGGACAAAATGGACGAGCAGTACTTC. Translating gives CASSLRDKMDEQYF.

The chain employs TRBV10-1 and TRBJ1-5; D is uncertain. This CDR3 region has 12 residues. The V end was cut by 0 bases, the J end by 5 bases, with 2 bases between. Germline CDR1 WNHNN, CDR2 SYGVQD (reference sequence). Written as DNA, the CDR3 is TGCGCCAGCAGTGAGTCCGATCAGCCCCAGCATTTT. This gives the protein CASSESDQPQHF.

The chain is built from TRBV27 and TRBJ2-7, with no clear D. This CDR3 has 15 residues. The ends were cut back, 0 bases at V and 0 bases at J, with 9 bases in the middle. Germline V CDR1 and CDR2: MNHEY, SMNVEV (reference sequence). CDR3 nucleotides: TGTGCCAGCAGTTTATCAGGCCAGATCTCCTACGAGCAGTACTTC. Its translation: CASSLSGQISYEQYF.

CDR3 region: CASSLRTQNTEAFF. The CDR3 DNA sequence: TGTGCCAGCAGTTTAAGGACACAGAACACTGAAGCTTTCTTT. The V and J genes are TRBV28 and TRBJ1-1; maybe TRBD1 (5 bases). CDR1 is MDHEN and CDR2 is SYDVKM in the germline V gene. V dropped 2 bases and J dropped 1 base, with 8 bases sitting between them. This CDR3 region has 14 residues.

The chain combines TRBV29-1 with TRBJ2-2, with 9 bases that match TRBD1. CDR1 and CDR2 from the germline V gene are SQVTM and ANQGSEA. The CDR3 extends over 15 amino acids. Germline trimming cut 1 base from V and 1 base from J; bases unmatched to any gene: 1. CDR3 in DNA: TGCAGCGTTGAAGGGACAGGGGAGAACACCGGGGAGCTGTTTTTT. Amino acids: CSVEGTGENTGELFF.